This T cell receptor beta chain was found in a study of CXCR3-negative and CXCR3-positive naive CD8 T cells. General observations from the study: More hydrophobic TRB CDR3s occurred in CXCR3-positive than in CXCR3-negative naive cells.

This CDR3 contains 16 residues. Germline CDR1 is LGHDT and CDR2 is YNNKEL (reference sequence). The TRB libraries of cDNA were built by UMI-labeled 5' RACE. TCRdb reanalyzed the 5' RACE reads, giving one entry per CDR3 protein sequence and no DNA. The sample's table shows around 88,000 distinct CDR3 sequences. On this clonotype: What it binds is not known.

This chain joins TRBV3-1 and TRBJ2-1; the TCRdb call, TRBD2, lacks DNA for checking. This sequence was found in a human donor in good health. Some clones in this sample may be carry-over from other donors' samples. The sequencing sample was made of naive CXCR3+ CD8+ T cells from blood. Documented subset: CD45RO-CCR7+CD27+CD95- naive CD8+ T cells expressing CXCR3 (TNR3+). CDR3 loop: CASSQEVGPPYNEQFF.